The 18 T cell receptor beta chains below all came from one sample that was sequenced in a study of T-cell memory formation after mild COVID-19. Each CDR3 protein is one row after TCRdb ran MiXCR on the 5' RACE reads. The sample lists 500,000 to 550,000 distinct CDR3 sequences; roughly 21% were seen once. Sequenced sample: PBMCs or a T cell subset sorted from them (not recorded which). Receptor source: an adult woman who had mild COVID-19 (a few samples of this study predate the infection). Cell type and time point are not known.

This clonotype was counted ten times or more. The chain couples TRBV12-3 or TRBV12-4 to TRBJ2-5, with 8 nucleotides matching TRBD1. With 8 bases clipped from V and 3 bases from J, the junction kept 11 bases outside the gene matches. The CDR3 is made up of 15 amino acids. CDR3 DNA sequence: TGTGCCAGCGATAAACAGGGGGATCGCAAAGAGACCCAGTACTTC. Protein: CASDKQGDRKETQYF.

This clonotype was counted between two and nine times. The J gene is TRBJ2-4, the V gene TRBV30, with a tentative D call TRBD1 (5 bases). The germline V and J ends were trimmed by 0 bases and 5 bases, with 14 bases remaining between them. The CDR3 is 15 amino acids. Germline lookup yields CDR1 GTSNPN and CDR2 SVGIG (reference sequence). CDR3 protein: CAWSVRQGVQNIQYF. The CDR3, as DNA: TGTGCCTGGAGTGTGAGGCAGGGTGTACAAAACATTCAGTACTTC.

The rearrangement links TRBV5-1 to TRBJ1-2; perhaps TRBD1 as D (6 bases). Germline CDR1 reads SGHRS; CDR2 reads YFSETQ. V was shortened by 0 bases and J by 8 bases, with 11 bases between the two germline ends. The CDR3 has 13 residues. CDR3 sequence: CASSLDRVQGYTF. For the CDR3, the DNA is TGCGCCAGCAGCTTGGACAGGGTCCAGGGCTACACCTTC.

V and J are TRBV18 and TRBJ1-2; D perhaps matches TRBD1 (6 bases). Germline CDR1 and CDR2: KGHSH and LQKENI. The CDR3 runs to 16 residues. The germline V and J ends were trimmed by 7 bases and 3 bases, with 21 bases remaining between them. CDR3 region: CASLSPGNTGHYGYTF. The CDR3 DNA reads TGTGCCAGCTTGTCACCGGGCAATACAGGGCACTATGGCTACACCTTC.

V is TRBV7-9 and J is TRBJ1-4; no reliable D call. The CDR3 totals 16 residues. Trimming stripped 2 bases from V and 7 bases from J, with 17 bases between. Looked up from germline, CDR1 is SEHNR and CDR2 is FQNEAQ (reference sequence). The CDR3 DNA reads TGTGCCAGCAGCTTAAGTCCACGCGCGCCCGGTGAAAAACTGTTTTTT. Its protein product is CASSLSPRAPGEKLFF.

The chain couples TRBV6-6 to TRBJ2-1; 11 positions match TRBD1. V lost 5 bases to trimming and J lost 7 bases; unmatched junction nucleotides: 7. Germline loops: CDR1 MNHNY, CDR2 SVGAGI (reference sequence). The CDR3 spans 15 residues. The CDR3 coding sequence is TGTGCCAGCAGTCCCCCGGGACAGGGGGAAAATGAGCAGTTCTTC. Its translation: CASSPPGQGENEQFF.

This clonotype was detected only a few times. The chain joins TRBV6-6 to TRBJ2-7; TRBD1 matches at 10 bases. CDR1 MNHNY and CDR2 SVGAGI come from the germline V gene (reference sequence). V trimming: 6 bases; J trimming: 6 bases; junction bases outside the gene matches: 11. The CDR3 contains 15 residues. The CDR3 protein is CASSHNRDRGFEQYF. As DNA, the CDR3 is TGTGCCAGCAGCCACAACCGGGACAGGGGTTTCGAGCAGTACTTC.

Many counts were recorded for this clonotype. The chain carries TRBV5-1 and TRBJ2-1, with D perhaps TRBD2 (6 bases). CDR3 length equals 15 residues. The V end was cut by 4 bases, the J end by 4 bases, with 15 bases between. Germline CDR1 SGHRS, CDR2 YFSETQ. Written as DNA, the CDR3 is TGCGCCAGCAGCCTGCCTGGCGGGGTGTACAATGAGCAGTTCTTC. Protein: CASSLPGGVYNEQFF. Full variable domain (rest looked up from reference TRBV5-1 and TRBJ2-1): KAGVTQTPRYLIKTRGQQVTLSCSPISGHRSVSWYQQTPGQGLQFLFEYFSETQRNKGNFPGRFSGRQFSNSRSEMNVSTLELGDSALYLCASSLPGGVYNEQFFGPGTRLTVL.

The CDR3 here is CSASPGTLSYEQYF. In DNA form, the CDR3 reads TGCAGTGCTAGTCCCGGGACACTCTCCTACGAGCAGTACTTC. This chain joins TRBV20-1 and TRBJ2-7; D is perhaps TRBD1 (6 bases). The germline V gene has CDR1 DFQATT and CDR2 SNEGSKA (reference sequence). V shed 3 bases and J shed 0 bases, with 12 bases lying between them. This CDR3 has 14 residues.

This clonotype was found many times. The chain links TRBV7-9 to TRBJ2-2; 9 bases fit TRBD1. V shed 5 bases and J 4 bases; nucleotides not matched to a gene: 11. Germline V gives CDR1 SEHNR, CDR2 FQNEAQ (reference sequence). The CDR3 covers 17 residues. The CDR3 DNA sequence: TGTGCCAGCAGCACCCGGGACAGGGTATTCGTCACCGGGGAGCTGTTTTTT. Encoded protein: CASSTRDRVFVTGELFF.

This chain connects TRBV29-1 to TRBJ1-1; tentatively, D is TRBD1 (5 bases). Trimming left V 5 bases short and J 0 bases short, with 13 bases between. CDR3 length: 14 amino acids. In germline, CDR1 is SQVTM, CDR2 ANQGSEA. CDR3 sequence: CSVPGPHMNTEAFF. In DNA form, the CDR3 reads TGCAGCGTTCCAGGGCCTCATATGAACACTGAAGCTTTCTTT. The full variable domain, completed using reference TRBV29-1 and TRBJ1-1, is SAVISQKPSRDICQRGTSLTIQCQVDSQVTMMFWYRQQPGQSLTLIATANQGSEATYESGFVIDKFPISRPNLTFSTLTVSNMSPEDSSIYLCSVPGPHMNTEAFFGQGTRLTVV.

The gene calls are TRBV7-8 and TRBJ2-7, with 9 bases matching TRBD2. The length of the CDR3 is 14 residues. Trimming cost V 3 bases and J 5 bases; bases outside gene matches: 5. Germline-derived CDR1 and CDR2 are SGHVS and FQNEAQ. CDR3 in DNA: TGTGCCAGCAGCTTGGGACTAGCCCTCGACGAGCAGTACTTC. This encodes CASSLGLALDEQYF.

The CDR3 DNA reads as TGTGCCAGCAGCCAAGCCGAAGTCGGCGGGAATCAGCCCCAGCATTTT. Translating it yields CASSQAEVGGNQPQHF. The chain carries TRBV2 and TRBJ1-5; D gene ambiguous. The CDR3 runs to 16 residues. Per germline, CDR1 SNHLY and CDR2 FYNNEI. Trimming shortened V by 6 bases and J by 4 bases, and 19 bases separated the two germline ends.

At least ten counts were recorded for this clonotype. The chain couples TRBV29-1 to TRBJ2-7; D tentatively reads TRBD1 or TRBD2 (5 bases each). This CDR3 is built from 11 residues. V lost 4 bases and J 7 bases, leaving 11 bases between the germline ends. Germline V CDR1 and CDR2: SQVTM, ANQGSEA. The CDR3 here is CSVGAWGEQYF. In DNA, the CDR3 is TGCAGCGTTGGAGCCTGGGGGGAGCAGTACTTC.

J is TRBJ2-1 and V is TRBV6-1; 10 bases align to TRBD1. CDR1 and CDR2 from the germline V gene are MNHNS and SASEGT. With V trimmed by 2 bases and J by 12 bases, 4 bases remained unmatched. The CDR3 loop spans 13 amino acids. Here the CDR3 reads CASSEWGQGLQFF. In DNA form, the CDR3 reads TGTGCCAGCAGTGAATGGGGACAGGGGCTGCAGTTCTTC.

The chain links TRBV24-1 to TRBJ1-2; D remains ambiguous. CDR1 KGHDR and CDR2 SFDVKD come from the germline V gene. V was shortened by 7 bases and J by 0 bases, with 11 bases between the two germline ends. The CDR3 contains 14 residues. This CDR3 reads CATRSGEANYGYTF. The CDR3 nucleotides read TGTGCCACCAGAAGTGGGGAGGCTAACTATGGCTACACCTTC.

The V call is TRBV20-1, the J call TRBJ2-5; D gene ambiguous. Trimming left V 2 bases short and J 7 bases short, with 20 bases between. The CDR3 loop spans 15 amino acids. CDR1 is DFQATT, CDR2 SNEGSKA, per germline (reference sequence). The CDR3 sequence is CSARQTIFNLGTQYF. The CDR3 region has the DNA TGCAGTGCTAGACAAACAATATTCAACCTGGGGACCCAGTACTTC.

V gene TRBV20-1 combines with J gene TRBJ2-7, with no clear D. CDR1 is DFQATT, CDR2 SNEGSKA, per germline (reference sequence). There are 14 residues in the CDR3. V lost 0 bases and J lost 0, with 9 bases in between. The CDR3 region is CSARDPYSSYEQYF. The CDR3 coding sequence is TGCAGTGCTAGAGATCCCTACAGCTCCTACGAGCAGTACTTC.